This passage covers 15 T cell receptor beta chains from one sample sequenced in a study of spatial heterogeneity in lung cancer. Via MiXCR, TCRdb re-called the 5' RACE reads, giving one row per CDR3 protein. The sample records 10,000 to 15,000 distinct CDR3 sequences, 5% to 5.5% being singletons. The time point: sample taken at primary tumor resection. Unsorted whole RNA of tumor, nontumor lung or frozen PBMC was sequenced. The material was lung tumor tissue, obtained at surgery. The receptors come from a human donor with early-stage non-small cell lung cancer.

This clonotype appeared many times. This beta chain is off target for a library built for alpha chains, so its abundance means little. V gene TRBV20-1 combines with J gene TRBJ2-7; possibly TRBD2 for D (6 bases). Trimming stripped 1 base from V and 2 bases from J, with 9 bases between. The V gene's germline CDR1 is DFQATT and CDR2 SNEGSKA (reference sequence). The CDR3 extends over 13 amino acids. CDR3: CSARVGGTYEQYF. The CDR3 region has the DNA TGCAGTGCTAGAGTGGGGGGAACCTACGAGCAGTACTTC.

This clonotype was found many times. This may be a read error, as it is one base from a much larger clone. This beta chain is an unintended read in a library built for alpha chains; its size means little. This chain links TRBV3-2 with TRBJ2-5; the table's D gene call, TRBD2, was not cross checked with the DNA. TRBV3-2 is reported as a pseudogene. The CDR3 has 18 residues. In nucleotides, the CDR3 is TGTGTCGCCCTAAGACTAGCGGGAGGGCCGTATAGGCTTAAGACCCAGTACTTC. Encoded protein: CVALRLAGGPYRLKTQYF.

This clonotype was recorded many times. This beta chain is an unintended read in a library built for alpha chains; its size means little. DNA of the CDR3: TGCGCCAGCAGCCCGGACACGGAGAGCTCCTACGAGCAGTACTTC. It codes for CASSPDTESSYEQYF. The J gene is TRBJ2-7, the V gene TRBV5-1; possible D gene TRBD1, 5 bases. Germline V gives CDR1 SGHRS, CDR2 YFSETQ. The CDR3 consists of 15 residues. The ends were cut back, 4 bases at V and 0 bases at J, with 14 bases in the middle.

This clonotype was seen many times. A library prepared for alpha chains yielded this beta chain as an off-target read; its size is of little meaning. The V gene is TRBV7-9, the J gene TRBJ2-1; 7 bases align to TRBD1. Unmatched junction bases numbered 11, after V lost 5 bases and J lost 7 bases. The CDR3 is made up of 15 amino acids. Per germline, CDR1 SEHNR and CDR2 FQNEAQ (reference sequence). CDR3 bases: TGTGCCAGCAGCAAATTTACAGGGGTGGGTAATGAGCAGTTCTTC. Translated, it gives CASSKFTGVGNEQFF.

This clonotype came up many times. This beta chain is an off-target read within a library intended for alpha chains, so its frequency means little. The chain recombines TRBV20-1 with TRBJ1-6; TRBD1 is a possible D gene (6 bases). There are 14 residues in the CDR3. CDR1 and CDR2 (germline): DFQATT, SNEGSKA (reference sequence). The germline V and J ends were trimmed by 3 bases and 9 bases, with 15 bases remaining between them. In DNA form, the CDR3 reads TGCAGTGCTAGCGGACAGCCTTCTGGTTCACCCCTCCACTTT. This sequence encodes CSASGQPSGSPLHF.

This clonotype was detected many times. A much larger clone is a single base away; this may be a read error. This beta chain is an unintended read in a library built for alpha chains; its size means little. The chain couples TRBV12-3 or TRBV12-4 to TRBJ1-2; D unresolved. The V gene lost 3 bases and the J gene lost 4 bases, with 3 bases spanning the gap. This CDR3 contains 11 residues. CDR3 protein: CASSFSYGYTF. As DNA, the CDR3 is TGTGCCAGCAGTTTTTCCTATGGCTACACCTTC.

The table lists this clonotype with many counts. In a library made to pick up alpha chains, this beta chain is a stray read with a size that means little. The CDR3 DNA follows: TGCGCCAGCAGCAAGGGACTAGCGGGGGGACCCCCCTACGAGCAGTACTTC. Encoded protein: CASSKGLAGGPPYEQYF. J is TRBJ2-7 and V is TRBV5-1; 15 bases line up with TRBD2. The CDR3 is made up of 17 amino acids. After removal of 4 bases from V and 2 bases from J, the junction contained 7 bases not matched to a gene. The V gene's germline CDR1 is SGHRS and CDR2 YFSETQ.

This clonotype was recorded many times. For a library built for alpha chains, this beta chain is a stray read; little rests on its size. The gene calls are TRBV7-2 and TRBJ1-1, with 9 bases lining up with TRBD1. V was pared by 5 bases and J by 8 bases, with 6 bases of the junction left unmatched. Germline CDR1 reads SGHTA; CDR2 reads FQGNSA. This CDR3 spans 13 amino acids. This chain's CDR3 is CASSTNRGREAFF. The CDR3 coding sequence is TGTGCCAGCAGCACCAACAGGGGGCGGGAAGCTTTCTTT.

This clonotype was counted ten times or more. This beta chain was picked up by a library intended for alpha chains and is off target, so its count carries little meaning. V gene TRBV20-1 combines with J gene TRBJ2-3, with 12 bases matching TRBD1. Germline V gives CDR1 DFQATT, CDR2 SNEGSKA (reference sequence). The CDR3 has 14 amino acids. J was trimmed by 4 bases and V by 6 bases; bases with no gene match: 5. CDR3 loop: CSARDRGLADTQYF. The CDR3 nucleotides read TGCAGTGCCCGGGACAGGGGGCTTGCAGATACGCAGTATTTT.

A few counts support this clonotype. This beta chain is off target for a library built for alpha chains, so its abundance means little. The rearrangement joins TRBV7-2 to TRBJ2-7, with 8 nucleotides matching TRBD1. This CDR3 comprises 13 residues. Trimming took 6 bases from V and 6 from J; bases not matched to a gene: 7. The germline gives CDR1 SGHTA, CDR2 FQGNSA. The DNA of the CDR3 is TGTGCCAGCAGGAAGACAGGGGAAGGCGAGCAGTACTTC. The encoded protein is CASRKTGEGEQYF.

This clonotype was counted many times. The library was built for alpha chains, so this beta chain is an off-target read and its size means little. V and J are TRBV7-9 and TRBJ2-1; 12 positions agree with TRBD2. J was trimmed by 1 base and V by 4 bases; bases with no gene match: 8. This CDR3 is built from 18 residues. Germline V gene lookup returns CDR1 SEHNR and CDR2 FQNEAQ (reference sequence). The CDR3 protein is CASSSLAGGPRSYNEQFF. As DNA, the CDR3 is TGTGCCAGCAGCTCCCTAGCGGGAGGGCCTCGGTCCTACAATGAGCAGTTCTTC.

This clonotype came up many times. Because the library targeted alpha chains, this beta chain is an off-target read whose size means little. CDR3 protein: CASRRTGGETQYF. For the CDR3, the DNA is TGCGCCAGCAGGCGTACAGGGGGGGAGACCCAGTACTTC. V and J are TRBV5-1 and TRBJ2-5, with 8 bases fitting TRBD1. V was clipped by 5 bases and J by 5 bases; unmatched bases: 5. The germline V gene has CDR1 SGHRS and CDR2 YFSETQ. The CDR3 is 13 residues long.

Concerning this clonotype itself: This beta chain slipped into a library made for alpha chains as a stray read, so its size is not meaningful. This chain links TRBV18 with TRBJ2-5; 9 bases line up with TRBD2. Germline trimming cut 6 bases from V and 5 bases from J; bases unmatched to any gene: 7. This CDR3 contains 14 residues. The germline CDR1 and CDR2 sequences are KGHSH and LQKENI. The CDR3 protein is CASSQRGAGETQYF. As DNA, the CDR3 is TGTGCCAGCTCCCAGCGGGGGGCCGGGGAGACCCAGTACTTC.

This clonotype has more than one count but fewer than ten. The library was built for alpha chains, so this beta chain is an off-target read and its size means little. This chain connects TRBV7-9 to TRBJ2-1, with D possibly matching TRBD2 (5 bases). CDR3 size: 14 residues. Germline V lookup: CDR1 SEHNR, CDR2 FQNEAQ (reference sequence). Deletions cut 5 bases from V and 5 bases from J, with 13 bases between. CDR3 in DNA: TGTGCCAGCAGCCCCCGGACTCTCAACAATGAGCAGTTCTTC. Encoded protein: CASSPRTLNNEQFF.

This clonotype was seen ten or more times. This beta chain is an off-target read within a library intended for alpha chains, so its frequency means little. The chain is built from TRBV28 and TRBJ1-2, with D unclear. CDR3 size: 14 residues. Between the trimmed V and J ends, which lost 2 bases and 8 bases, there was a span of 15 bases. The germline gives CDR1 MDHEN, CDR2 SYDVKM. The CDR3 here is CASSLDATREGYTF. The CDR3 DNA sequence: TGTGCCAGCAGTTTAGATGCGACTCGAGAGGGCTACACCTTC.